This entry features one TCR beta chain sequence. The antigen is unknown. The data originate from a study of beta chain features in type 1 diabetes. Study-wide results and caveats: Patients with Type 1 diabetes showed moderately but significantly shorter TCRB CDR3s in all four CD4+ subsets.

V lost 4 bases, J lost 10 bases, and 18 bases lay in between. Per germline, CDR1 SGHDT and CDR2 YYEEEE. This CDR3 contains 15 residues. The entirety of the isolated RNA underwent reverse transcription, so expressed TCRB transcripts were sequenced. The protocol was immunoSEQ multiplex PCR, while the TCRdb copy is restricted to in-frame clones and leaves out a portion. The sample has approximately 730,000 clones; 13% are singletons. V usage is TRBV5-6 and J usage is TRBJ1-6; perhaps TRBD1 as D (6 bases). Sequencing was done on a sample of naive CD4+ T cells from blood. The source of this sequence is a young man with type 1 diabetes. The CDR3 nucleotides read TGTGCCAGCAGCCTGACGACAACGGGGGGCTCACCCCTCCACTTT. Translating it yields CASSLTTTGGSPLHF.